What follows is one T cell receptor beta chain and its context. Its matching antigen is unknown. Clones were sequenced by immunoSEQ multiplex PCR, and TCRdb holds only the in-frame ones, with some missing. The sample holds 35,000 to 40,000 clones, 84% seen once. The data are from a study of somatic mutations in cytotoxic T cells in rheumatoid arthritis. Whole-study findings and limits: In rheumatoid arthritis patients, unlike healthy controls, CD8+ clonality rose with age. Any difference in CD8+ T-cell clonality between patients who had rheumatoid arthritis and healthy controls who were age-matched was not statistically significant.

After removal of 7 bases from V and 0 bases from J, the junction contained 17 bases not matched to a gene. Germline V gene sequence: CDR1 SEHNR, CDR2 FQNEAQ (reference sequence). This CDR3 region has 18 residues. This receptor was identified in a man aged 40-50 years in good health. V and J are TRBV7-9 and TRBJ1-1, with 7 bases aligning to TRBD1. The specimen sequenced was CD8+ T cells sorted from blood. The CDR3 DNA sequence: TGTGCCAGCACCCAAGGCTCCACAGGGGAGTTTATGAACACTGAAGCTTTCTTT. This sequence encodes CASTQGSTGEFMNTEAFF.